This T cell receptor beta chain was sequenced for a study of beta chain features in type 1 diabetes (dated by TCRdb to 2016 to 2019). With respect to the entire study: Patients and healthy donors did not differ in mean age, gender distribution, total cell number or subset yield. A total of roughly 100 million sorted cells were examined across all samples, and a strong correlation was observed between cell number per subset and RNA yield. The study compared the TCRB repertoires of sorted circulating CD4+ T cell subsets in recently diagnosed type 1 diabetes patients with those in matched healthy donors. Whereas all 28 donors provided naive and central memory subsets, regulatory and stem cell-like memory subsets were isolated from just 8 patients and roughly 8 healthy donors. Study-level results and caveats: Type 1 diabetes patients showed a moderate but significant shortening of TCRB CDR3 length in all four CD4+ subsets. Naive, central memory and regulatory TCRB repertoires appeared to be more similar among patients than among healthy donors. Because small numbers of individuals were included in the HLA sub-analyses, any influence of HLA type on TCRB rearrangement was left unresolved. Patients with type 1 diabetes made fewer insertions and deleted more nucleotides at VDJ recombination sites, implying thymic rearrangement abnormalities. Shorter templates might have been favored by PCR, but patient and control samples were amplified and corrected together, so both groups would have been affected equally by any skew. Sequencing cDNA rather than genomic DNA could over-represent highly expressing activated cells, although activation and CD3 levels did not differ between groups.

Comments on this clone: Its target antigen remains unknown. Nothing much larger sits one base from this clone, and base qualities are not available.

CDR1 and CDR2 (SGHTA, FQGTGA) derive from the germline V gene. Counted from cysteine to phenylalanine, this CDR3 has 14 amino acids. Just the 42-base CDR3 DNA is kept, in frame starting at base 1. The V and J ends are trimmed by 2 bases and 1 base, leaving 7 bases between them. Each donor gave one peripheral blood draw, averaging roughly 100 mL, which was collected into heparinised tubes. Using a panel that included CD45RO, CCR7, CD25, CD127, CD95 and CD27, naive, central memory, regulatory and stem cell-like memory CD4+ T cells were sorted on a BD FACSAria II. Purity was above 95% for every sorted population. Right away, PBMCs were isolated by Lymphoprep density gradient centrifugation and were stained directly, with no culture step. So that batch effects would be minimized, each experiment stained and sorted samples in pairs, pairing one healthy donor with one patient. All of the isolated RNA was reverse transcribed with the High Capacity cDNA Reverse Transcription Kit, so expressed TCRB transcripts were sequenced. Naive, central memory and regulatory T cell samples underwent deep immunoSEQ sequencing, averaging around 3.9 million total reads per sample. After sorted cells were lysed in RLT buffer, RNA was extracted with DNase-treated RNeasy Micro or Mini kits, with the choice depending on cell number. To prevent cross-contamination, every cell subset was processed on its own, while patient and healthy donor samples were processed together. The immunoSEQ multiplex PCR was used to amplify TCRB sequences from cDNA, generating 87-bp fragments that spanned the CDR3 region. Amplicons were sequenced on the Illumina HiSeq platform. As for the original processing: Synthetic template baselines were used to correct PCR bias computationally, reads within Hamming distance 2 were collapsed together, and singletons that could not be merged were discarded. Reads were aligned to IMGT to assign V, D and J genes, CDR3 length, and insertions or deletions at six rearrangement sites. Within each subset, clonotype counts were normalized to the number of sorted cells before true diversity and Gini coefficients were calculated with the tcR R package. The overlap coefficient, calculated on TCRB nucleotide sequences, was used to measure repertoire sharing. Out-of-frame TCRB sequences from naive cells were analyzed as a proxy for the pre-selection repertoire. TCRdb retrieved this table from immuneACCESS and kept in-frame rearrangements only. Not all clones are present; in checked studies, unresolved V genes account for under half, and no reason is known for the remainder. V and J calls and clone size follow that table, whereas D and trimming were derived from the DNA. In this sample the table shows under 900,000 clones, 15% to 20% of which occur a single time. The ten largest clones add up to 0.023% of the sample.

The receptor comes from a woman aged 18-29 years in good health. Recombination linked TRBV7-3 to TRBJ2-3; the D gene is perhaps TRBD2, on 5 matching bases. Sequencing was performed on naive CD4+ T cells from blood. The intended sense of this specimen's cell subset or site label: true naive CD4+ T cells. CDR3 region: CASSLSRGTDTQYF. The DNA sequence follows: TGTGCCAGCAGCTTATCGCGGGGCACAGATACGCAGTATTTT.